The 31 T cell receptor beta chains below come from one sample, sequenced in a study of blood T cell repertoires in COVID-19 (TCRdb year 2020). The method behind the library was the immunoSEQ multiplex PCR assay. The source is immuneACCESS, and TCRdb retained only in-frame sequences with V and J called. Part of the clones is not carried over; for the studies checked, unresolved V genes explain less than half of this, and the remainder is unexplained. Recorded for this sample are a few hundred thousand clones; around 83% of them occurred a single time. About 5% of the sample belongs to the ten largest clones. Input material: PBMCs or T cells enriched from blood (not recorded which). Receptor source: a man in his forties who had been exposed to COVID-19.

This clone was observed a single time. The rearrangement joins TRBV12-5 to TRBJ2-1; D is possibly TRBD2 (5 bases). The CDR3 loop spans 18 amino acids. The V gene's germline CDR1 is LGHNT and CDR2 FRNRAP. V was trimmed by 3 bases and J by 0 bases, leaving 18 bases between them. The DNA of the CDR3 is TGTGCTAGTGGTTTCTTGCGCAAGGACTTCAGCTCCTACAATGAGCAGTTCTTC. The encoded protein is CASGFLRKDFSSYNEQFF.

The chain employs TRBV20-1 and TRBJ2-3; D is uncertain. The CDR3 is 11 residues long. CDR1 is DFQATT and CDR2 is SNEGSKA in the germline V gene (reference sequence). The CDR3 bases are TGCAGGGCGGTTGGCACAGATACGCAGTATTTT. This codes for CRAVGTDTQYF.

V gene TRBV19 combines with J gene TRBJ1-2, with D unclear. Trimming left V 3 bases short and J 2 bases short, with 22 bases between. The CDR3 contains 18 residues. Looked up from germline, CDR1 is LNHDA and CDR2 is SQIVND (reference sequence). The CDR3 region has the DNA TGTGCCAGTAGTATTGTTTTTAATAGCCAGAGGAGAAACTATGGCTACACCTTC. The encoded protein is CASSIVFNSQRRNYGYTF.

The J gene is TRBJ1-4, the V gene TRBV10-3; no clear D. Germline CDR1 reads ENHRY; CDR2 reads SYGVKD. CDR3 length: 11 residues. Deletions cut 8 bases from V and 8 bases from J, with 9 bases between. CDR3 DNA sequence: TGTGCCATCTCACCGGGGGAAAAACTGTTTTTT. It codes for CAISPGEKLFF.

The chain combines TRBV15 with TRBJ2-2; D remains unclear. Trimming took 1 base from V and 6 from J, leaving 15 bases between them. The germline CDR1 and CDR2 sequences are LNHNV and YYDKDF (reference sequence). This CDR3 region has 16 residues. DNA of the CDR3: TGTGCCACCAGCAGAGCGGCAGGATTTTATCCCGGGGAGCTGTTTTTT. This gives the protein CATSRAAGFYPGELFF.

The rearrangement joins TRBV24-1 to TRBJ2-1; 11 bases agree with TRBD1. There are 15 residues in the CDR3. Germline values: CDR1 KGHDR, CDR2 SFDVKD. V gave up 5 bases and J gave up 7 bases; unmatched junction bases: 6. DNA of the CDR3: TGTGCCACCAGTGGAGGACAGGGGGCTTTGAATGAGCAGTTCTTC. Translation: CATSGGQGALNEQFF.

The chain links TRBV5-6 to TRBJ2-7; D is uncertain. CDR3 length: 13 residues. From germline, CDR1 is SGHDT and CDR2 YYEEEE. V was pared by 3 bases and J by 2 bases, with 9 bases between. The CDR3 sequence is CASSWQGAYEQYF. CDR3 in DNA: TGTGCCAGCAGCTGGCAAGGAGCCTACGAGCAGTACTTC.

The rearrangement uses TRBV7-9 and TRBJ1-2; D is perhaps TRBD1 (6 bases). Germline-derived CDR1 and CDR2 are SEHNR and FQNEAQ (reference sequence). V lost 2 bases and J lost 12, with 10 bases in between. The CDR3 length is 11 residues. This CDR3 reads CASSLTQGNTF. The CDR3 DNA reads as TGTGCCAGCAGCTTAACGCAGGGGAACACCTTC.

This chain connects TRBV7-2 to TRBJ1-5; no clear D. The germline V and J ends were trimmed by 7 bases and 7 bases, with 20 bases remaining between them. Germline V gene lookup returns CDR1 SGHTA and CDR2 FQGNSA. This CDR3 has 15 amino acids. The CDR3 bases are TGTGCCAGCAACCCAGCGGGTGCGGTTAGACAGCCCCAGCATTTT. Its translation is CASNPAGAVRQPQHF.

This clone occurred once. The rearrangement links TRBV30 to TRBJ1-4; unclear D gene. This CDR3 has 13 amino acids. Germline CDR1 reads GTSNPN; CDR2 reads SVGIG (reference sequence). V was trimmed by 4 bases and J by 8 bases, leaving 14 bases between them. In DNA, the CDR3 is TGTGCCTGGACCCCAGGTTTGGAAGAAAAACTGTTTTTT. This translates into CAWTPGLEEKLFF.

The chain couples TRBV5-1 to TRBJ2-4; D possibly corresponds to TRBD2 (6 bases). Trimming removed 4 bases at V and 6 bases at J, with 20 bases between. From germline, CDR1 is SGHRS and CDR2 YFSETQ. This CDR3 is 16 amino acids long. The CDR3 region has the DNA TGCGCCAGCAGCATTACGGGACTCCCGACACTAAACATTCAGTACTTC. As protein: CASSITGLPTLNIQYF. The full variable domain, with the rest looked up from reference TRBV5-1 and TRBJ2-4, is KAGVTQTPRYLIKTRGQQVTLSCSPISGHRSVSWYQQTPGQGLQFLFEYFSETQRNKGNFPGRFSGRQFSNSRSEMNVSTLELGDSALYLCASSITGLPTLNIQYFGAGTRLSVL.

This rearrangement joins TRBV6-1 to TRBJ1-1; D not resolved. The CDR3 is 13 residues long. In germline, CDR1 is MNHNS, CDR2 SASEGT. The ends were cut back, 3 bases at V and 6 bases at J, with 11 bases in the middle. The CDR3 DNA reads TGTGCCAGCAGTGATAGCGGGAGGGCTGAAGCTTTCTTT. Translating gives CASSDSGRAEAFF.

This clone was detected only a few times. The chain has TRBV6-1 and TRBJ1-2, with TRBD1 as a possible D gene (6 bases). V lost 0 bases and J lost 7, with 15 bases in between. Germline CDR1 reads MNHNS; CDR2 reads SASEGT. This CDR3 has 15 amino acids. As DNA, the CDR3 is TGTGCCAGCAGTGAAGCGGGGGCAGGGGAGCGTGGCTACACCTTC. It encodes CASSEAGAGERGYTF.

The V gene is TRBV19, the J gene TRBJ2-3, with D possibly matching TRBD1 (5 bases). The CDR3 contains 15 residues. Trimming left V 3 bases short and J 0 bases short, with 10 bases between. Per germline, CDR1 LNHDA and CDR2 SQIVND (reference sequence). The DNA of the CDR3 is TGTGCCAGTAGTATGGACAATCCTAGCACAGATACGCAGTATTTT. This codes for CASSMDNPSTDTQYF.

The V and J genes are TRBV7-9 and TRBJ2-1; D gene ambiguous. V was cut by 2 bases and J by 0 bases, with 8 bases left in between. Looked up from germline, CDR1 is SEHNR and CDR2 is FQNEAQ (reference sequence). The CDR3 has 15 residues. Written as DNA, the CDR3 is TGTGCCAGCAGCTTATTTTTGAGCTCCTACAATGAGCAGTTCTTC. This gives the protein CASSLFLSSYNEQFF.

V usage is TRBV5-4 and J usage is TRBJ2-7; 10 bases match TRBD2. The V and J ends lost 4 bases and 5 bases, in that order; junction bases with no gene match: 12. CDR1 is SGHNT, CDR2 YYREEE, per germline (reference sequence). The CDR3 extends over 16 amino acids. The CDR3 DNA sequence: TGTGCCAGCAGCGCCAACCTAGCGGGAGCTTCCGACGAGCAGTACTTC. Amino acid sequence: CASSANLAGASDEQYF.

This clone was detected only once. The rearrangement joins TRBV7-9 to TRBJ1-2, with D hard to call. Germline V lookup: CDR1 SEHNR, CDR2 FQNEAQ (reference sequence). Trimming took off 8 bases at V and 5 bases at J, with 12 bases between the two ends. This CDR3 region has 12 residues. As DNA, the CDR3 is TGTGCCAGCTTCCGGGGAGCTTATGGCTACACCTTC. It encodes CASFRGAYGYTF.

J is TRBJ2-2 and V is TRBV10-3; 7 bases map to TRBD1. Germline V gene data show CDR1 as ENHRY and CDR2 as SYGVKD. This CDR3 contains 15 residues. Trimming at V came to 0 bases and at J to 6 bases, leaving 4 bases not matched to a gene. The CDR3 loop reads CAISESGTVSGELFF. CDR3 sequence (DNA): TGTGCCATCAGTGAGTCGGGGACAGTGTCCGGGGAGCTGTTTTTT.

This rearrangement joins TRBV12-5 to TRBJ2-1; 9 nucleotides align to TRBD2. This CDR3 spans 17 amino acids. The V gene end was trimmed by 8 bases and the J gene end by 4 bases; junction bases not matched to a gene: 15. From germline, CDR1 is LGHNT and CDR2 FRNRAP. CDR3 loop: CASLTSLAGGPYNEQFF. Written as DNA, the CDR3 is TGTGCTAGTCTCACGTCGTTGGCGGGAGGGCCGTACAATGAGCAGTTCTTC.

The chain couples TRBV20-1 to TRBJ2-7; 7 nucleotides agree with TRBD2. Trimming took 3 bases from V and 1 from J; bases not matched to a gene: 6. Per germline, CDR1 DFQATT and CDR2 SNEGSKA (reference sequence). This CDR3 spans 14 amino acids. CDR3 amino acids: CSASSLALSYEQYF. The CDR3 DNA follows: TGCAGTGCTAGTTCACTAGCGTTATCCTACGAGCAGTACTTC.

The CDR3: CASSARQGWNQPQHF. The CDR3 nucleotides read TGTGCCAGCTCGGCTCGGCAGGGGTGGAATCAGCCCCAGCATTTT. This rearrangement joins TRBV18 to TRBJ1-5; D might be TRBD1 (6 bases). The CDR3 runs 15 residues. Germline V gives CDR1 KGHSH, CDR2 LQKENI. V was cut by 6 bases and J by 4 bases, with 16 bases left in between.

The table lists this clone with a count of one. The V gene is TRBV12-5, the J gene TRBJ2-2; 8 nucleotides line up with TRBD1. The trim removed 4 bases at V and 1 base at J, leaving 2 bases unmatched. Germline values: CDR1 LGHNT, CDR2 FRNRAP. This CDR3 contains 15 residues. The CDR3, as DNA: TGTGCTAGTGGTTCCGGACAGGGGAACACCGGGGAGCTGTTTTTT. Translating it yields CASGSGQGNTGELFF.

The genes are TRBV6-1 and TRBJ2-3; unclear D gene. The length of the CDR3 is 17 residues. Germline V gives CDR1 MNHNS, CDR2 SASEGT. V lost 2 bases to trimming and J lost 1 base, with 16 bases between them. As DNA, the CDR3 is TGTGCCAGCAGTGAAATGATGTCCATCCGGGGCACAGATACGCAGTATTTT. It is translated as CASSEMMSIRGTDTQYF.

The chain uses TRBV19 and TRBJ1-2, with 8 bases identical to TRBD1. The CDR3 loop spans 14 amino acids. Germline values: CDR1 LNHDA, CDR2 SQIVND (reference sequence). V gave up 4 bases and J gave up 4 bases; unmatched junction bases: 5. The chain's CDR3 is CASSTTGTGYGYTF. CDR3 nucleotide sequence: TGTGCCAGTAGTACAACCGGGACAGGCTATGGCTACACCTTC.

This clone was counted only a few times. The V call is TRBV5-8, the J call TRBJ1-1; 7 bases map to TRBD1. CDR1 and CDR2 from the germline V gene are SGHTS and YDEGEE. Trimming cost V 4 bases and J 0 bases; bases outside gene matches: 6. The CDR3 covers 15 residues. The CDR3 region is CASSKGDSMNTEAFF. DNA of the CDR3: TGTGCCAGCAGCAAGGGGGACAGCATGAACACTGAAGCTTTCTTT.

The chain has TRBV2 and TRBJ2-1; 7 bases agree with TRBD2. The trim removed 10 bases at V and 7 bases at J, leaving 13 bases unmatched. Germline CDR1 and CDR2: SNHLY and FYNNEI. This CDR3 region has 14 residues. The CDR3: CATPGLGAGNEQFF. The DNA of the CDR3 is TGTGCCACCCCAGGACTAGGGGCGGGAAATGAGCAGTTCTTC.

This clone came up once. This chain links TRBV7-2 with TRBJ2-3; a possible D gene is TRBD1 (5 bases). The CDR3 covers 15 residues. Trimming took 1 base from V and 5 from J, leaving 13 bases between them. Germline V gene lookup returns CDR1 SGHTA and CDR2 FQGNSA. The CDR3 region is CASSLVLGREDTQYF. CDR3 sequence (DNA): TGTGCCAGCAGCTTAGTTTTGGGGCGCGAAGATACGCAGTATTTT.

This sequence joins TRBV2 and TRBJ1-2, with D possibly matching TRBD1 (5 bases). This CDR3 is 12 amino acids long. Trimming removed 7 bases at V and 3 bases at J, with 9 bases between. Germline assignment: CDR1 SNHLY and CDR2 FYNNEI. CDR3: CASTETDYGYTF. CDR3 coding DNA: TGTGCCAGCACTGAGACAGACTATGGCTACACCTTC.

V usage is TRBV5-1 and J usage is TRBJ2-5, with D perhaps TRBD2 (7 bases). Germline CDR1 and CDR2: SGHRS and YFSETQ. Trimming stripped 0 bases from V and 3 bases from J, with 12 bases between. The CDR3 is made up of 15 amino acids. The CDR3 nucleotides are TGCGCCAGCAGCTTGGCCGGGGGGCAGGAAGAGACCCAGTACTTC. Encoded protein: CASSLAGGQEETQYF. Full variable domain (outside the CDR3, taken from reference TRBV5-1 and TRBJ2-5): KAGVTQTPRYLIKTRGQQVTLSCSPISGHRSVSWYQQTPGQGLQFLFEYFSETQRNKGNFPGRFSGRQFSNSRSEMNVSTLELGDSALYLCASSLAGGQEETQYFGPGTRLLVL.

The chain is built from TRBV25-1 and TRBJ1-6, with no clear D. Germline V CDR1 and CDR2: MGHDK, SYGVNS. The V and J ends lost 6 bases and 5 bases respectively, with 5 bases between them. This CDR3 region has 12 residues. The CDR3 is CASRQNNSPLHF. The CDR3 region has the DNA TGTGCCAGCAGACAGAATAATTCACCCCTCCACTTT.

The rearrangement uses TRBV11-2 and TRBJ1-2; TRBD1 agrees at 10 bases. Germline lookup yields CDR1 SGHAT and CDR2 FQNNGV. With V trimmed by 4 bases and J by 3 bases, 5 bases remained unmatched. The CDR3 is 15 amino acids. CDR3 nucleotide sequence: TGTGCCAGCAGCTGGGCCGGGACAGGGGACTATGGCTACACCTTC. Translated: CASSWAGTGDYGYTF.